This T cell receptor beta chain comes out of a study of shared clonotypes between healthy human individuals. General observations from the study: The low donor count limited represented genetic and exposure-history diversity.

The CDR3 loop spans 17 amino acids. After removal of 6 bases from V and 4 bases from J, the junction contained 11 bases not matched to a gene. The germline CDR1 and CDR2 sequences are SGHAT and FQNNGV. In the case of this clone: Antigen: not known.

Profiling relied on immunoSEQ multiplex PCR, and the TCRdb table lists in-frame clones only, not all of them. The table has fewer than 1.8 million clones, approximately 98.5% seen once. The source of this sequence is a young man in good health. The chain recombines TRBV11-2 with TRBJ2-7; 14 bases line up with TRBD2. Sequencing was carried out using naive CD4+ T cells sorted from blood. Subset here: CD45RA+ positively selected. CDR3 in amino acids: CASSRIGTSGRVYEQYF. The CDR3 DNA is TGTGCCAGCAGTCGGATCGGGACTAGCGGGAGAGTTTACGAGCAGTACTTC.